This TCR beta chain was recovered during a study of blood T cell repertoires in COVID-19. As for the study in general: Donors in the United States, Italy and Spain gave samples during acute or convalescent COVID-19. T cells, B-cell-depleted T cells, or PBMCs provided the cDNA or gDNA that served as material.

In the original processing: Amplifying reference gene primers gave estimates of nucleated cell counts. Libraries were prepared by immunoSEQ multiplex PCR; TCRdb keeps only in-frame clonotypes and omits some of them. V, J and clone size derive from that table, while D and trimming were established from the DNA sequence. The sample lists 89,000 or so clones, over 75% seen once, with 9.5% to 15% in the top ten. V lost 2 bases and J lost 1, with 5 bases in between. In germline, CDR1 is MNHEY, CDR2 SVGEGT. The CDR3 length is 13 residues. This clone appeared once. Sequenced input: peripheral blood. The sequence came from a human donor in a cohort sampled during active COVID-19. The V call is TRBV6-2 or TRBV6-3, the J call TRBJ1-1; no reliable D call. CDR3 sequence (DNA): TGTGCCAGCAGTTACGAGTGGAACACTGAAGCTTTCTTT. It codes for CASSYEWNTEAFF.